One sample yielded the 25 T cell receptor beta chains listed below, sequenced in a study of cytomegalovirus exposure and HLA in healthy donors. The PCR contained 60 Vbeta and 13 Jbeta primers. TCRdb's table, derived via immunoSEQ multiplex PCR, lists solely in-frame clones and lacks some. There are 85,000 to 130,000 clones in the sample; around 82% occur only once, and 3.5% to 4% lies in the top ten. Sequencing was carried out using PBMCs. The receptors were sampled from a woman between 45 and 65 years old in good health and CMV-seropositive.

This clone was detected a few times. The genes are TRBV19 and TRBJ2-1; 8 bases line up with TRBD2. CDR1 is LNHDA and CDR2 is SQIVND in the germline V gene (reference sequence). The V gene end was trimmed by 3 bases and the J gene end by 8 bases; junction bases not matched to a gene: 9. This CDR3 is built from 15 residues. CDR3 in DNA: TGTGCCAGTAGTATGTCCGGGAGGGCCCCCGATGAGCAGTTCTTC. Translating gives CASSMSGRAPDEQFF.

The chain has TRBV5-6 and TRBJ1-2; D uncertain. The CDR3 is made up of 16 amino acids. The germline V and J ends were trimmed by 0 bases and 2 bases, with 14 bases remaining between them. Per the germline V gene, CDR1 is SGHDT and CDR2 is YYEEEE. The CDR3 loop is CASSLEVSYKNYGYTF. The DNA for the CDR3 is TGTGCCAGCAGCTTGGAAGTCTCCTATAAAAACTATGGCTACACCTTC.

The CDR3 sequence: CASSQDLDRGPEAFF. The CDR3 coding sequence is TGCGCCAGCAGCCAAGATCTGGACAGGGGGCCTGAAGCTTTCTTT. The genes are TRBV4-1 and TRBJ1-1; 11 nucleotides align to TRBD1. Germline V gene lookup returns CDR1 MGHRA and CDR2 YSYEKL. The CDR3 contains 15 residues. Trimming removed 0 bases from V and 6 bases from J; junction bases left unmatched: 3.

The CDR3: CAISAGNTIYF. DNA for the CDR3: TGTGCCATCAGTGCAGGAAACACCATATATTTT. The genes are TRBV10-3 and TRBJ1-3; no clear D. V lost 4 bases, J lost 4 bases, and 2 bases lay in between. CDR1 and CDR2 from the germline V gene are ENHRY and SYGVKD. This CDR3 contains 11 residues.

This clone was detected only once. The rearrangement links TRBV27 to TRBJ2-5; 9 nucleotides align to TRBD1. The V gene end was trimmed by 4 bases and the J gene end by 5 bases; junction bases not matched to a gene: 5. The germline CDR1 and CDR2 sequences are MNHEY and SMNVEV (reference sequence). The CDR3 consists of 14 residues. The CDR3 reads CASSWGTGRETQYF. As DNA, the CDR3 is TGTGCCAGCAGTTGGGGGACAGGGCGGGAGACCCAGTACTTC.

V gene TRBV10-1 combines with J gene TRBJ2-2; TRBD1 matches 8 bases. This CDR3 region has 18 residues. V was pared by 0 bases and J by 4 bases, with 10 bases of the junction left unmatched. Germline values: CDR1 WNHNN, CDR2 SYGVQD (reference sequence). This CDR3 is CASSESLRVQGATGELFF. CDR3 bases: TGCGCCAGCAGTGAGTCCTTACGTGTGCAGGGGGCCACCGGGGAGCTGTTTTTT.

This rearrangement joins TRBV9 to TRBJ2-6; possibly TRBD1 for D (6 bases). Trimming removed 3 bases from V and 0 bases from J, with 13 bases in between. This CDR3 spans 17 amino acids. Germline-derived CDR1 and CDR2 are SGDLS and YYNGEE. The CDR3 loop reads CASSGQVIDSGANVLTF. In DNA form, the CDR3 reads TGTGCCAGCAGCGGACAGGTAATTGACTCTGGGGCCAACGTCCTGACTTTC.

The rearrangement joins TRBV27 to TRBJ2-7; 8 positions agree with TRBD2. Germline values: CDR1 MNHEY, CDR2 SMNVEV (reference sequence). This CDR3 comprises 14 residues. With V trimmed by 0 bases and J by 6 bases, 4 bases remained unmatched. The CDR3 region is CASSLSGTRSEQYF. CDR3 nucleotides: TGTGCCAGCAGTTTATCAGGGACTAGATCCGAGCAGTACTTC.

The J gene is TRBJ1-3, the V gene TRBV6-4, with D possibly being TRBD1 (6 bases). V lost 6 bases, J lost 4 bases, and 16 bases lay in between. Germline loops: CDR1 MRHNA, CDR2 SNTAGT. This CDR3 is built from 15 residues. CDR3 in amino acids: CASRGATNGGNTIYF. Here the CDR3 DNA reads TGTGCCAGCAGGGGGGCCACTAACGGCGGAAACACCATATATTTT.

The rearrangement links TRBV5-1 to TRBJ1-2, with D possibly being TRBD1 (5 bases). The V gene's germline CDR1 is SGHRS and CDR2 YFSETQ. This CDR3 is 12 amino acids long. V was trimmed by 2 bases and J by 3 bases, leaving 5 bases between them. In nucleotides, the CDR3 is TGCGCCAGCAGCTTAGGGGACTATGGCTACACCTTC. As protein: CASSLGDYGYTF.

CDR3 in amino acids: CASSAEVGSSYEQYF. CDR3 nucleotides: TGTGCCAGCAGCGCCGAAGTCGGGAGCTCCTACGAGCAGTACTTC. This rearrangement joins TRBV9 to TRBJ2-5; a weak D match, TRBD2 (6 bases). Judging by the DNA end, TRBJ2-7 fits better; the J call may be wrong. Germline V gene data show CDR1 as SGDLS and CDR2 as YYNGEE. The length of the CDR3 is 15 residues.

This chain links TRBV6-5 with TRBJ1-1, with D possibly matching TRBD1 (5 bases). Germline CDR1 is MNHEY and CDR2 is SVGAGI. This CDR3 is built from 11 residues. The V end was cut by 10 bases, the J end by 6 bases, with 12 bases between. The CDR3 loop is CATVLGPEAFF. The CDR3 DNA reads TGTGCCACCGTTCTGGGGCCTGAAGCTTTCTTT.

This clone has a single count. The V call is TRBV7-9, the J call TRBJ1-1; possible D gene TRBD1, 5 bases. The CDR3 is 16 residues long. Trimming shortened V by 2 bases and J by 1 base, and 14 bases separated the two germline ends. Germline assignment: CDR1 SEHNR and CDR2 FQNEAQ (reference sequence). The CDR3 spells CASSLRGGSGNTEAFF. The CDR3, as DNA: TGTGCCAGCAGCTTAAGGGGAGGGAGTGGGAACACTGAAGCTTTCTTT.

J is TRBJ2-3 and V is TRBV5-6, with a possible D match to TRBD2 (7 bases). Germline CDR1 and CDR2: SGHDT and YYEEEE. V lost 5 bases and J lost 0, with 22 bases in between. The CDR3 has 18 amino acids. The CDR3 DNA reads as TGTGCCAGCAGACGGAGGAGGGGGGGAGTGGGTAGCACAGATACGCAGTATTTT. Amino acids: CASRRRRGGVGSTDTQYF.

This chain links TRBV5-4 with TRBJ1-1; D not resolved. Germline assignment: CDR1 SGHNT and CDR2 YYREEE (reference sequence). The germline V and J ends were trimmed by 0 bases and 4 bases, with 10 bases remaining between them. This CDR3 is 14 amino acids long. Here the CDR3 reads CASSLDFEATEAFF. The CDR3 DNA is TGTGCCAGCAGCTTGGATTTTGAAGCCACTGAAGCTTTCTTT.

The chain carries TRBV7-3 and TRBJ2-1, with 10 bases that match TRBD2. The V gene's germline CDR1 is SGHTA and CDR2 FQGTGA. There are 16 residues in the CDR3. With 1 base clipped from V and 7 bases from J, the junction kept 7 bases outside the gene matches. DNA for the CDR3: TGTGCCAGCAGCTTAAGGTCTAGCGGGAGAATGAATGAGCAGTTCTTC. Amino acids: CASSLRSSGRMNEQFF.

This clone was recorded a few times. This chain links TRBV15 with TRBJ1-2; the D is unclear. This CDR3 has 14 residues. The ends were cut back, 1 base at V and 2 bases at J, with 8 bases in the middle. Germline V CDR1 and CDR2: LNHNV, YYDKDF (reference sequence). CDR3 sequence: CATSRAGRNYGYTF. Here the CDR3 DNA reads TGTGCCACCAGCAGAGCTGGGAGAAACTATGGCTACACCTTC. Using reference TRBV15 and TRBJ1-2 for the parts outside the CDR3, the full variable domain is DAMVIQNPRYQVTQFGKPVTLSCSQTLNHNVMYWYQQKSSQAPKLLFHYYDKDFNNEADTPDNFQSRRPNTSFCFLDIRSPGLGDTAMYLCATSRAGRNYGYTFGSGTRLTVV.

This clone has a count of ten or more. The gene calls are TRBV19 and TRBJ1-1; 8 bases are a match to TRBD1. Germline V gives CDR1 LNHDA, CDR2 SQIVND (reference sequence). The CDR3 totals 15 residues. V lost 3 bases and J lost 6; bases outside the gene matches: 9. As DNA, the CDR3 is TGTGCCAGTAGTATTTCTGTCGTACAGGGGGCTGAAGCTTTCTTT. Its translation: CASSISVVQGAEAFF.

The chain carries TRBV6-5 and TRBJ2-7, with D perhaps TRBD1 (5 bases). Germline assignment: CDR1 MNHEY and CDR2 SVGAGI. Trimming removed 0 bases at V and 3 bases at J, with 15 bases between. This CDR3 contains 16 residues. This chain's CDR3 is CASSYSSPDTDYEQYF. CDR3 bases: TGTGCCAGCAGTTACTCGTCTCCGGACACAGACTACGAGCAGTACTTC.

The V gene is TRBV5-1, the J gene TRBJ2-7, with 9 bases fitting TRBD1. This CDR3 has 14 amino acids. V shed 4 bases, J shed 3 bases, and the junction held 5 bases outside the gene matches. Germline CDR1 SGHRS, CDR2 YFSETQ. The CDR3 region is CASSTEDRGYEQYF. DNA of the CDR3: TGCGCCAGCAGCACCGAGGACAGGGGCTACGAGCAGTACTTC.

J is TRBJ1-4 and V is TRBV4-1, with TRBD1 matching 7 bases. J gave up 6 bases and V 1 base, and 5 bases lay outside the gene matches. CDR1 MGHRA and CDR2 YSYEKL come from the germline V gene. The CDR3 runs to 15 residues. CDR3 in amino acids: CASSQGQGEDEKLFF. The CDR3 DNA follows: TGCGCCAGCAGCCAAGGGCAGGGGGAGGATGAAAAACTGTTTTTT.

V usage is TRBV4-2 and J usage is TRBJ2-7, with D maybe TRBD2 (7 bases). Between the trimmed V and J ends, which lost 0 bases and 6 bases, there was a span of 15 bases. The germline CDR1 and CDR2 sequences are LGHNA and YNFKEQ. The CDR3 sequence is 15 residues long. In DNA, the CDR3 is TGTGCCAGCAGCCAAGATCCCCAGGCGGGGGCCGAGCAGTACTTC. This encodes CASSQDPQAGAEQYF.

The gene calls are TRBV10-2 and TRBJ2-3; D possibly corresponds to TRBD1 (5 bases). Trimming removed 3 bases from V and 1 base from J, with 14 bases in between. The germline V gene encodes CDR1 WSHSY and CDR2 SAAADI. CDR3 length: 16 residues. The CDR3 region is CASSEPLGRRTDTQYF. The CDR3 DNA sequence: TGCGCCAGCAGTGAACCGTTGGGGCGTCGCACAGATACGCAGTATTTT.

The chain has TRBV7-9 and TRBJ2-1, with TRBD2 as a possible D gene (5 bases). The CDR3 has 15 residues. Per the germline V gene, CDR1 is SEHNR and CDR2 is FQNEAQ (reference sequence). V was cut by 1 base and J by 10 bases, with 17 bases left in between. CDR3 in amino acids: CASSLEALNRGEQFF. The CDR3 region has the DNA TGTGCCAGCAGCTTAGAGGCACTAAACCGAGGGGAGCAGTTCTTC.

This chain connects TRBV7-3 to TRBJ1-1; D gene unclear. The CDR3 is 16 amino acids. The germline gives CDR1 SGHTA, CDR2 FQGTGA. The V end lost 5 bases, the J end lost 4 bases, and 20 bases lay between the germline ends. The CDR3 DNA follows: TGTGCCAGCAGCCTCCTCGGAGGGCCGCCCCCCACTGAAGCTTTCTTT. It translates to CASSLLGGPPPTEAFF.